Each of the 27 T cell receptor beta chains below was sequenced from the same sample in a study of blood T cell repertoires in COVID-19. The assay was immunoSEQ multiplex PCR, and TCRdb's table has in-frame clones only and misses some. The sample includes around 160,000 clones, 75% to 90% seen only once; the top ten take over 10%. Specimen: peripheral blood. These TCRs come from a man between 18 and 35 years old with COVID-19, enrolled during active disease.

The chain recombines TRBV7-8 with TRBJ2-7; 9 nucleotides agree with TRBD1. CDR1 is SGHVS and CDR2 is FQNEAQ in the germline V gene. Trimming took 2 bases from V and 2 from J; bases not matched to a gene: 4. CDR3 length: 15 residues. The CDR3 region is CASSLRRDRAYEQYF. The CDR3 DNA is TGTGCCAGCAGCTTACGACGGGACAGGGCCTACGAGCAGTACTTC.

The gene calls are TRBV27 and TRBJ2-3; the match to TRBD2 covers 9 bases. This CDR3 contains 16 residues. Germline lookup yields CDR1 MNHEY and CDR2 SMNVEV (reference sequence). Germline trimming cut 4 bases from V and 1 base from J; bases unmatched to any gene: 6. The CDR3 reads CASSSRLAARTDTQYF. In nucleotides, the CDR3 is TGTGCCAGCAGTTCACGACTAGCGGCCCGCACAGATACGCAGTATTTT.

The chain recombines TRBV19 with TRBJ2-1, with 9 nucleotides matching TRBD2. This CDR3 is built from 15 residues. Germline V gives CDR1 LNHDA, CDR2 SQIVND (reference sequence). J gave up 8 bases and V 2 bases, and 7 bases lay outside the gene matches. CDR3 residues: CASSIQLAGWDEQFF. DNA of the CDR3: TGTGCCAGTAGTATACAACTAGCGGGTTGGGATGAGCAGTTCTTC.

Comment on this clone: One end of the junction fails to match germline, which may point to a read error. The chain combines TRBV6-5 with TRBJ1-4; no reliable D call. Germline V CDR1 and CDR2: MNHEY, SVGAGI. This CDR3 spans 15 amino acids. Here the CDR3 reads CASRTFEGKNEKLLF. As DNA, the CDR3 is TGTGCCAGCAGGACATTTGAGGGTAAAAATGAAAAACTGCTTTTT.

This rearrangement joins TRBV28 to TRBJ1-6; D not resolved. The V end was cut by 5 bases, the J end by 10 bases, with 15 bases between. Germline-derived CDR1 and CDR2 are MDHEN and SYDVKM. The CDR3 consists of 14 residues. CDR3 DNA: TGTGCCAGCAGTCCACTTCGGGTTGGGTCACCCCTCCACTTT. Amino acids: CASSPLRVGSPLHF. Full variable domain (rest looked up from reference TRBV28 and TRBJ1-6): DVKVTQSSRYLVKRTGEKVFLECVQDMDHENMFWYRQDPGLGLRLIYFSYDVKMKEKGDIPEGYSVSREKKERFSLILESASTNQTSMYLCASSPLRVGSPLHFGNGTRLTVT.

The chain recombines TRBV25-1 with TRBJ1-2, with 9 nucleotides matching TRBD1. J gave up 7 bases and V 2 bases, and 5 bases lay outside the gene matches. Per germline, CDR1 MGHDK and CDR2 SYGVNS. The length of the CDR3 is 14 residues. The DNA of the CDR3 is TGTGCCAGCAGTGAAGGACAGGGGATGACTGGCTACACCTTC. Residues: CASSEGQGMTGYTF.

The chain is built from TRBV7-8 and TRBJ2-7, with 10 bases that match TRBD1. After removal of 5 bases from V and 7 bases from J, the junction contained 11 bases not matched to a gene. The CDR3 is 15 residues long. From germline, CDR1 is SGHVS and CDR2 FQNEAQ. The CDR3 protein is CASSAGTGVPLEQYF. The CDR3, as DNA: TGTGCCAGCAGCGCCGGGACAGGGGTTCCCCTGGAGCAGTACTTC.

The sample holds one count of this clone. The rearrangement links TRBV20-1 to TRBJ2-2; unclear D gene. Germline V gives CDR1 DFQATT, CDR2 SNEGSKA (reference sequence). The CDR3 consists of 12 residues. The germline V and J ends were trimmed by 3 bases and 7 bases, with 9 bases remaining between them. CDR3 in DNA: TGCAGTGCTAGTACCCTAATCGGGGAGCTGTTTTTT. The encoded protein is CSASTLIGELFF.

V gene TRBV2 combines with J gene TRBJ1-4; TRBD1 aligns across 7 bases. Germline V gene data show CDR1 as SNHLY and CDR2 as FYNNEI. This CDR3 spans 15 amino acids. J gave up 4 bases and V 7 bases, and 9 bases lay outside the gene matches. This CDR3 is CASTLGQVFNEKLFF. CDR3 in DNA: TGTGCCAGCACCCTAGGACAGGTGTTTAATGAAAAACTGTTTTTT.

The chain links TRBV15 to TRBJ2-1; D is perhaps TRBD2 (6 bases). V was shortened by 3 bases and J by 10 bases, with 10 bases between the two germline ends. Germline V gives CDR1 LNHNV, CDR2 YYDKDF (reference sequence). CDR3 length: 12 amino acids. CDR3 sequence reads: CATSSRDFEQFF. CDR3 bases: TGTGCCACCAGCAGCCGGGACTTCGAGCAGTTCTTC.

The chain couples TRBV28 to TRBJ1-3, with D unresolved. V was pared by 7 bases and J by 4 bases, with 11 bases between. The CDR3 loop spans 13 amino acids. Germline V CDR1 and CDR2: MDHEN, SYDVKM. CDR3 amino acids: CASKQQSGNTIYF. CDR3 nucleotides: TGTGCCAGCAAACAGCAGTCGGGAAACACCATATATTTT.

The chain employs TRBV7-9 and TRBJ2-2; 7 nucleotides line up with TRBD2. Germline CDR1 and CDR2: SEHNR and FQNEAQ (reference sequence). Losses at the gene ends were 1 base for V and 7 bases for J; bases not matched to a gene: 6. This CDR3 is built from 15 residues. The CDR3 spells CASSLGLAVVGELFF. The DNA of the CDR3 is TGTGCCAGCAGCTTAGGGCTAGCGGTTGTCGGGGAGCTGTTTTTT.

J is TRBJ2-1 and V is TRBV9; 10 positions agree with TRBD2. J was trimmed by 2 bases and V by 4 bases; bases with no gene match: 3. Germline CDR1 is SGDLS and CDR2 is YYNGEE. The CDR3 runs 15 residues. The CDR3: CASSPGLATYNEQFF. CDR3 DNA: TGTGCCAGCAGCCCGGGACTAGCGACCTACAATGAGCAGTTCTTC. Combining the CDR3 with reference TRBV9 and TRBJ2-1 gives the whole variable domain DSGVTQTPKHLITATGQRVTLRCSPRSGDLSVYWYQQSLDQGLQFLIQYYNGEERAKGNILERFSAQQFPDLHSELNLSSLELGDSALYFCASSPGLATYNEQFFGPGTRLTVL.

The chain employs TRBV21-1 and TRBJ1-1; the D call of TRBD1 is as the table states it, not checked on the DNA. TRBV21-1 has pseudogene status. The CDR3 spans 16 residues. CDR3 sequence: CASRKLTGAKNTEAFF. The CDR3 nucleotides are TGTGCCAGCAGGAAACTGACAGGGGCAAAGAACACTGAAGCTTTCTTT.

This clone was seen only a few times. This chain uses TRBV5-5 with TRBJ1-5; possibly TRBD1 for D (6 bases). Germline V CDR1 and CDR2: SGHKS, YYEKEE (reference sequence). V was shortened by 1 base and J by 0 bases, with 17 bases between the two germline ends. The CDR3 has 18 residues. In DNA form, the CDR3 reads TGTGCCAGCAGCTTGACGGCATACGGGACACTTAGCAATCAGCCCCAGCATTTT. This encodes CASSLTAYGTLSNQPQHF.

The chain is built from TRBV12-2 and TRBJ1-4; the table's D call TRBD1 went unverified against the DNA. TRBV12-2 is given as a pseudogene. This CDR3 has 18 amino acids. Here the CDR3 reads CASRPRRGAPYTNEKLLF. Here the CDR3 DNA reads TGTGCAAGTCGACCACGCAGGGGGGCCCCGTATACTAATGAAAAACTGCTTTTT.

The chain has TRBV11-2 and TRBJ2-3; 8 nucleotides match TRBD2. The CDR3 has 15 amino acids. The germline V gene encodes CDR1 SGHAT and CDR2 FQNNGV. Trimming removed 1 base from V and 2 bases from J; junction bases left unmatched: 2. CDR3 coding DNA: TGTGCCAGCAGCTTAGCGGGAGGGTTCACAGATACGCAGTATTTT. Translation gives CASSLAGGFTDTQYF.

The chain couples TRBV20-1 to TRBJ1-4; D may be TRBD1 (6 bases). This CDR3 has 17 amino acids. Trimming stripped 3 bases from V and 3 bases from J, with 20 bases between. The germline V gene encodes CDR1 DFQATT and CDR2 SNEGSKA (reference sequence). The CDR3 DNA reads TGCAGTGCTAGTGATACAGGGCCCTCATCTCCTAATGAAAAACTGTTTTTT. It yields the protein CSASDTGPSSPNEKLFF.

The chain joins TRBV10-2 to TRBJ2-1, with a tentative D call TRBD1 (6 bases). The CDR3 runs to 15 residues. V was clipped by 3 bases and J by 2 bases, with 11 bases between them. Germline values: CDR1 WSHSY, CDR2 SAAADI. The CDR3 coding sequence is TGCGCCAGCAGTGATACAGGGACCACCTACAATGAGCAGTTCTTC. Its protein product is CASSDTGTTYNEQFF.

J is TRBJ2-4 and V is TRBV5-4, with 12 bases that match TRBD1. V trimming: 3 bases; J trimming: 4 bases; junction bases outside the gene matches: 5. Germline lookup yields CDR1 SGHNT and CDR2 YYREEE (reference sequence). There are 16 residues in the CDR3. CDR3 nucleotides: TGTGCCAGCAGCTCCGGGACAGGGGGCATGAAAAACATTCAGTACTTC. Protein product: CASSSGTGGMKNIQYF.

The chain joins TRBV7-6 to TRBJ2-1, with a possible D match to TRBD2 (5 bases). The CDR3 consists of 16 residues. V was shortened by 1 base and J by 11 bases, with 21 bases between the two germline ends. Germline CDR1 and CDR2: SGHVS and FNYEAQ. CDR3 in amino acids: CASSLEGGWQRRKQFF. CDR3 sequence (DNA): TGTGCCAGCAGCTTAGAAGGTGGGTGGCAGCGGCGGAAGCAGTTCTTC.

V usage is TRBV2 and J usage is TRBJ1-4, with TRBD1 matching 10 bases. After removal of 6 bases from V and 7 bases from J, the junction contained 5 bases not matched to a gene. This CDR3 is 14 amino acids long. Germline assignment: CDR1 SNHLY and CDR2 FYNNEI. The chain's CDR3 is CASSRTGGAEKLFF. CDR3 nucleotides: TGTGCCAGCAGCAGGACAGGGGGGGCTGAAAAACTGTTTTTT.

This sequence joins TRBV23-1 and TRBJ2-2; no clear D. TRBV23-1 is marked as an open reading frame, function uncertain. There are 14 residues in the CDR3. V lost 2 bases to trimming and J lost 4 bases, with 8 bases between them. The DNA of the CDR3 is TGCGCCAGCAGTCAACGGGTAGCCACCGGGGAGCTGTTTTTT. Translation: CASSQRVATGELFF.

The V and J genes are TRBV6-5 and TRBJ2-7; 13 positions agree with TRBD2. V was clipped by 5 bases and J by 5 bases; unmatched bases: 6. In germline, CDR1 is MNHEY, CDR2 SVGAGI. CDR3 length equals 15 residues. The CDR3 sequence: CASSPRTSGSHEQYF. DNA for the CDR3: TGTGCCAGCAGTCCTAGGACTAGCGGGAGCCACGAGCAGTACTTC.

V is TRBV28 and J is TRBJ2-1, with 7 bases fitting TRBD1. V was pared by 6 bases and J by 10 bases, with 6 bases of the junction left unmatched. From germline, CDR1 is MDHEN and CDR2 SYDVKM. The CDR3 spans 12 residues. CDR3 region: CASRGTEDEQFF. Written as DNA, the CDR3 is TGTGCCAGCAGGGGGACAGAGGACGAGCAGTTCTTC.

The chain recombines TRBV6-2 or TRBV6-3 with TRBJ2-7; weak D call: TRBD1 (5 bases). The germline V gene encodes CDR1 MNHEY and CDR2 SVGEGT. Trimming took 6 bases from V and 3 from J, leaving 15 bases between them. The CDR3 extends over 14 amino acids. The chain's CDR3 is CASSPTVGFYEQYF. CDR3 sequence (DNA): TGTGCCAGCAGCCCGACAGTCGGGTTCTACGAGCAGTACTTC.

This clone was seen a handful of times. CDR3 protein: CASSLGFGEKANEQFF. The CDR3 coding sequence is TGTGCCAGCAGCTTAGGGTTCGGGGAAAAAGCCAATGAGCAGTTCTTC. The gene calls are TRBV7-9 and TRBJ2-1, with D possibly matching TRBD2 (5 bases). V lost 1 base and J 6 bases, leaving 16 bases between the germline ends. From germline, CDR1 is SEHNR and CDR2 FQNEAQ (reference sequence). CDR3 size: 16 residues.